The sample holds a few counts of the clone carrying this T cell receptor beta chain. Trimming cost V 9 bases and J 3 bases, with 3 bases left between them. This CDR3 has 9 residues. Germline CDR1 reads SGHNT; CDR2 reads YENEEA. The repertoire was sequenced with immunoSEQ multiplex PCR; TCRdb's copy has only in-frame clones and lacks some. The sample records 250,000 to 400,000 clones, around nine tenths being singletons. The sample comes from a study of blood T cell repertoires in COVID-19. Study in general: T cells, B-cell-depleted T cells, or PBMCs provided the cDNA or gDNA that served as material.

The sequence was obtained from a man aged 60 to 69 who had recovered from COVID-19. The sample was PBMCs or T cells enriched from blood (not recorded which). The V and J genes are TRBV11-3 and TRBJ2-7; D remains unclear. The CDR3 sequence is CASYYEQYF. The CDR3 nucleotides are TGTGCCAGTTACTACGAGCAGTACTTC.